This TCR beta chain was profiled in a study of Graves' ophthalmopathy and Graves' hyperthyroidism. Amplification of TCR beta CDR3 regions used RNA transcripts. Following a first-round RT-PCR that used HTBI primers, a second-round multiplex PCR was carried out. A single record per CDR3 protein comes from TCRdb applying MiXCR to the multiplex PCR reads. This table has about 400,000 distinct CDR3 sequences, around 20% appearing once. Study-wide findings and caveats: Most thyroid clonotypes expanded beyond 0.001 frequency were also found in blood.

Trimming stripped 7 bases from V and 1 base from J, with 10 bases between. The V gene's germline CDR1 is ENHRY and CDR2 SYGVKD. The CDR3 covers 13 residues. In this sample, this clonotype turned up many times. As yet, its antigen is unknown. The origin of this receptor is a woman in her late teens or twenties with Graves' ophthalmopathy. Sequenced material: peripheral blood. The chain has TRBV10-3 and TRBJ1-1; D ambiguous. CDR3: CAIMEIRNTEAFF. CDR3 coding DNA: TGTGCCATCATGGAGATCCGGAACACTGAAGCTTTCTTT.